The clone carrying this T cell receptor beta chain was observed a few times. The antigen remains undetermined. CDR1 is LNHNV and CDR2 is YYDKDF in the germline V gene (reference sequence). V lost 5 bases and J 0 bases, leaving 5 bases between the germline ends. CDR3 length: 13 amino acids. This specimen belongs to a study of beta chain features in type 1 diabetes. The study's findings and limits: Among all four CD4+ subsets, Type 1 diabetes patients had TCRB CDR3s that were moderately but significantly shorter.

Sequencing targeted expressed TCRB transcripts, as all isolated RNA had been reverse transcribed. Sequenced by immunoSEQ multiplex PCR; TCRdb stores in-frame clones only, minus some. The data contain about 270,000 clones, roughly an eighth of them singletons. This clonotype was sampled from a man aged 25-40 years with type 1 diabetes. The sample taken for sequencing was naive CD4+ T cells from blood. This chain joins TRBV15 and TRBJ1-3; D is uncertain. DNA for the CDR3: TGTGCCACCAGCGGCGGCTCTGGAAACACCATATATTTT. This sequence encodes CATSGGSGNTIYF.